These 26 T cell receptor beta chains were sequenced from one sample in a study of regulatory T cells in long-lasting Graves disease. As for time point: persistent/refractory GD, antithyroid drugs over 5 years with positive TRAb. From PBMCs, RNA was extracted and then used to make the TCR library. Combining iRepertoire HTBI primers with Arm-PCR of CDR3 regions, the authors built TCR beta libraries. TCRdb called the multiplex PCR reads again in MiXCR, with one record for every CDR3 protein. Of 310,000 or so distinct CDR3 sequences in the sample, about 19% are singletons; the top ten hold over 25%. The material sequenced was peripheral blood mononuclear cells (PBMCs), taken when the disease was refractory, from a patient treated with antithyroid drugs. The source of these receptors is a female donor with Graves disease.

The rearrangement joins TRBV7-9 to TRBJ2-7; 8 bases agree with TRBD2. CDR1 and CDR2 from the germline V gene are SEHNR and FQNEAQ (reference sequence). V lost 4 bases, J lost 2 bases, and 13 bases stayed unmatched. The CDR3 contains 17 residues. CDR3 region: CASSSWTKRESPYEQYF. CDR3 bases: TGTGCCAGCAGCTCATGGACTAAGCGGGAGTCACCCTACGAGCAGTACTTC.

The gene calls are TRBV19 and TRBJ2-2, with 9 bases matching TRBD2. The CDR3 has 15 amino acids. Looked up from germline, CDR1 is LNHDA and CDR2 is SQIVND (reference sequence). The junction had 1 base not matched to a gene; V was cut back by 1 base and J by 4 bases. The CDR3 loop is CASSIAAGGTGELFF. CDR3 DNA: TGTGCCAGTAGTATAGCAGCGGGGGGCACCGGGGAGCTGTTTTTT.

This clonotype was seen at least ten times. This chain connects TRBV3-1 to TRBJ2-7; 8 bases are a match to TRBD1. There are 14 residues in the CDR3. With 8 bases clipped from V and 3 bases from J, the junction kept 9 bases outside the gene matches. Germline V lookup: CDR1 LGHDT, CDR2 YNNKEL (reference sequence). The CDR3 nucleotides read TGTGCCAGCTCGCTCACAGGGGGAGACTACGAGCAGTACTTC. Its translation: CASSLTGGDYEQYF.

This clonotype was detected many times. The chain has TRBV28 and TRBJ2-7; the match to TRBD2 covers 7 bases. Germline V CDR1 and CDR2: MDHEN, SYDVKM. The V and J ends lost 2 bases and 3 bases, in that order; junction bases with no gene match: 10. The CDR3 loop spans 16 amino acids. CDR3 region: CASSLGIGGTYYEQYF. The CDR3 DNA sequence: TGTGCCAGCAGTTTAGGGATCGGGGGGACTTACTACGAGCAGTACTTC.

The rearrangement uses TRBV18 and TRBJ1-6, with D possibly matching TRBD1 (6 bases). The V end lost 3 bases, the J end lost 3 bases, and 9 bases lay between the germline ends. The CDR3 runs to 15 residues. Germline V gene data show CDR1 as KGHSH and CDR2 as LQKENI. The CDR3 sequence is CASSPGGGYNSPLHF. CDR3 DNA sequence: TGTGCCAGCTCACCCGGGGGCGGCTATAATTCACCCCTCCACTTT.

This clonotype was counted between two and nine times. The J gene is TRBJ2-2, the V gene TRBV6-1, with 10 bases aligning to TRBD2. From germline, CDR1 is MNHNS and CDR2 SASEGT. Trimming cost V 3 bases and J 5 bases; bases outside gene matches: 6. This CDR3 is 16 amino acids long. The CDR3 DNA is TGTGCCAGCAGTGACCTCCTAGCGGGGGAGACCGGGGAGCTGTTTTTT. Translation gives CASSDLLAGETGELFF.

This clonotype came up many times. The rearrangement links TRBV13 to TRBJ1-1; D gene ambiguous. This CDR3 is 12 amino acids long. The ends were cut back, 4 bases at V and 1 base at J, with 4 bases in the middle. Germline V CDR1 and CDR2: PRHDT, FYEKMQ (reference sequence). As DNA, the CDR3 is TGTGCCAGCAGCTGGCGGAACACTGAAGCTTTCTTT. Encoded protein: CASSWRNTEAFF. Supplemented by reference TRBV13 and TRBJ1-1, the full variable domain reads AAGVIQSPRHLIKEKRETATLKCYPIPRHDTVYWYQQGPGQDPQFLISFYEKMQSDKGSIPDRFSAQQFSDYHSELNMSSLELGDSALYFCASSWRNTEAFFGQGTRLTVV.

This clonotype was detected many times. V is TRBV7-8 and J is TRBJ1-1, with D perhaps matching TRBD1 (5 bases). V was trimmed by 5 bases and J by 3 bases, leaving 13 bases between them. This CDR3 contains 14 residues. Germline V gene lookup returns CDR1 SGHVS and CDR2 FQNEAQ. CDR3 protein: CASSANRGDTEAFF. CDR3 nucleotide sequence: TGTGCCAGCAGCGCGAACCGGGGGGACACTGAAGCTTTCTTT.

This clonotype occurred a few times. The chain joins TRBV7-2 to TRBJ1-5, with 8 positions matching TRBD1. This CDR3 is built from 15 residues. Germline CDR1 SGHTA, CDR2 FQGNSA. V lost 5 bases and J lost 2; bases outside the gene matches: 5. The CDR3 here is CASSPPGQGNQPQHF. The CDR3 nucleotides are TGTGCCAGCAGCCCTCCGGGACAGGGCAATCAGCCCCAGCATTTT.

This clonotype occurred a few times. This rearrangement joins TRBV10-3 to TRBJ1-5; 10 bases fit TRBD1. The CDR3 length is 16 residues. V was clipped by 3 bases and J by 4 bases; unmatched bases: 6. The germline V gene has CDR1 ENHRY and CDR2 SYGVKD. The CDR3 is CAISEGGQGRNQPQHF. The CDR3 DNA reads TGTGCCATCAGTGAAGGGGGACAGGGGAGGAATCAGCCCCAGCATTTT.

This clonotype was counted a few times. The rearrangement links TRBV28 to TRBJ1-1; D unresolved. This CDR3 is built from 13 residues. The V and J ends lost 5 bases and 4 bases respectively, with 11 bases between them. In germline, CDR1 is MDHEN, CDR2 SYDVKM. CDR3 region: CASSIGQGTEAFF. CDR3 coding DNA: TGTGCCAGCAGTATAGGGCAAGGCACTGAAGCTTTCTTT.

This clonotype has a handful of counts. The DNA for the CDR3 is TGTGCCACCAGCAGAGAATGGGGCCGCACTGAAGCTTTCTTT. It specifies CATSREWGRTEAFF. The gene calls are TRBV15 and TRBJ1-1; tentatively, D is TRBD1 (5 bases). Trimming removed 0 bases from V and 4 bases from J, with 9 bases in between. In germline, CDR1 is LNHNV, CDR2 YYDKDF (reference sequence). This CDR3 contains 14 residues.

This clonotype was observed a handful of times. The chain links TRBV6-2 or TRBV6-3 to TRBJ2-7; D is uncertain. The CDR3 sequence is 13 residues long. Germline loops: CDR1 MNHEY, CDR2 SVGEGT. Deletions cut 6 bases from V and 0 bases from J, with 9 bases between. The CDR3 here is CASRSPSSYEQYF. CDR3 bases: TGTGCCAGCAGGAGTCCCAGCTCCTACGAGCAGTACTTC.

The chain links TRBV7-6 to TRBJ2-3, with TRBD2 identical over 11 bases. V shed 3 bases and J 0 bases; nucleotides not matched to a gene: 2. Germline loops: CDR1 SGHVS, CDR2 FNYEAQ. The CDR3 loop spans 16 amino acids. The CDR3 spells CASSFIAGGSTDTQYF. The CDR3 bases are TGTGCCAGCAGCTTTATAGCGGGAGGGAGCACAGATACGCAGTATTTT.

This clonotype was found a few times. The V call is TRBV10-3, the J call TRBJ2-3, with 7 bases identical to TRBD2. V lost 0 bases, J lost 0 bases, and 12 bases stayed unmatched. Germline CDR1 and CDR2: ENHRY and SYGVKD. The CDR3 is 19 amino acids. The CDR3 spells CAISESLAGRPTSTDTQYF. The CDR3 region has the DNA TGTGCCATCAGTGAGTCTTTAGCGGGTAGACCTACTAGCACAGATACGCAGTATTTT.

This clonotype has just a few counts. The rearrangement uses TRBV20-1 and TRBJ1-1; D unresolved. The V end lost 6 bases, the J end lost 5 bases, and 13 bases lay between the germline ends. The CDR3 has 12 residues. The germline V gene has CDR1 DFQATT and CDR2 SNEGSKA (reference sequence). For the CDR3, the DNA is TGCAGTGCCCCAACGGGCTGGACTGAAGCTTTCTTT. Amino acids: CSAPTGWTEAFF.

This clonotype came up many times. The V and J genes are TRBV28 and TRBJ1-1; 10 nucleotides line up with TRBD1. This CDR3 is built from 14 residues. Germline CDR1 reads MDHEN; CDR2 reads SYDVKM. The junction had 9 bases not matched to a gene; V was cut back by 5 bases and J by 9 bases. The DNA for the CDR3 is TGTGCCAGCAGTACGCCCGACAGGGGGCCGAAAGCTTTCTTT. This codes for CASSTPDRGPKAFF. The variable domain in full, with the rest retrieved from reference TRBV28 and TRBJ1-1, is DVKVTQSSRYLVKRTGEKVFLECVQDMDHENMFWYRQDPGLGLRLIYFSYDVKMKEKGDIPEGYSVSREKKERFSLILESASTNQTSMYLCASSTPDRGPKAFFGQGTRLTVV.

This clonotype was seen ten or more times. The chain couples TRBV28 to TRBJ1-1; D may be TRBD1 (5 bases). The CDR3 totals 11 residues. From germline, CDR1 is MDHEN and CDR2 SYDVKM. V lost 3 bases and J lost 10, with 9 bases in between. CDR3 amino acids: CASSFRGRAFF. The CDR3 DNA is TGTGCCAGCAGTTTTAGGGGACGAGCTTTCTTT.

The rearrangement uses TRBV15 and TRBJ1-1, with D tentatively TRBD1 (5 bases). Germline lookup yields CDR1 LNHNV and CDR2 YYDKDF (reference sequence). The CDR3 totals 20 residues. V was pared by 0 bases and J by 4 bases, with 27 bases between. In DNA form, the CDR3 reads TGTGCCACCAGCAGAGATCGCCCTTGGGAGCAAGGGGCAAGGGGCACTGAAGCTTTCTTT. As protein: CATSRDRPWEQGARGTEAFF. Together with reference TRBV15 and TRBJ1-1, the CDR3 gives the full variable domain: DAMVIQNPRYQVTQFGKPVTLSCSQTLNHNVMYWYQQKSSQAPKLLFHYYDKDFNNEADTPDNFQSRRPNTSFCFLDIRSPGLGDTAMYLCATSRDRPWEQGARGTEAFFGQGTRLTVV.

This clonotype was seen ten or more times. The chain combines TRBV11-2 with TRBJ2-7; D remains ambiguous. Trimming pared 0 bases from V and 4 bases from J, leaving 10 bases between. The germline CDR1 and CDR2 sequences are SGHAT and FQNNGV. This CDR3 has 14 residues. Here the CDR3 reads CASSLDIRRYEQYF. In nucleotides, the CDR3 is TGTGCCAGCAGCTTAGATATAAGAAGATACGAGCAGTACTTC.

This clonotype appeared many times. The V call is TRBV27, the J call TRBJ1-5, with D tentatively TRBD1 (5 bases). The CDR3 length is 13 residues. From germline, CDR1 is MNHEY and CDR2 SMNVEV (reference sequence). Trimming took off 3 bases at V and 15 bases at J, with 18 bases between the two ends. The CDR3 is CASSFVTGDSLHF. CDR3 in DNA: TGTGCCAGCAGTTTCGTTACAGGTGATTCTTTGCATTTT.

This clonotype was seen ten or more times. This rearrangement joins TRBV27 to TRBJ1-1; 7 bases align to TRBD1. The germline gives CDR1 MNHEY, CDR2 SMNVEV (reference sequence). Trimming cost V 2 bases and J 0 bases; bases outside gene matches: 18. The CDR3 totals 20 residues. In DNA, the CDR3 is TGTGCCAGCAGTTTACGCCCCCAGGGACAGCCCCGGGGGATGAACACTGAAGCTTTCTTT. It is translated as CASSLRPQGQPRGMNTEAFF.

A few counts support this clonotype. This chain joins TRBV7-9 and TRBJ1-2; no definite D call. Deletions cut 6 bases from V and 8 bases from J, with 16 bases between. Germline lookup yields CDR1 SEHNR and CDR2 FQNEAQ (reference sequence). The CDR3 has 13 amino acids. DNA for the CDR3: TGTGCCAGCAGGTTGGACTGGGGATCAGGCTACACCTTC. Its translation: CASRLDWGSGYTF.

This clonotype was seen repeatedly, ten times or more. The chain couples TRBV12-3 or TRBV12-4 to TRBJ1-5; possible D gene TRBD1, 6 bases. V was clipped by 6 bases and J by 4 bases, with 13 bases between them. This CDR3 contains 14 residues. The CDR3: CASSLRGGNQPQHF. The CDR3 bases are TGTGCCAGCAGCTTAAGGGGGGGAAATCAGCCCCAGCATTTT.

This clonotype was counted a few times. The chain is built from TRBV5-5 and TRBJ1-1; no definite D call. Looked up from germline, CDR1 is SGHKS and CDR2 is YYEKEE (reference sequence). CDR3 length: 13 amino acids. Trimming took 0 bases from V and 3 from J, leaving 6 bases between them. CDR3 in DNA: TGTGCCAGCAGCTTGGCCCTCTACACTGAAGCTTTCTTT. As protein: CASSLALYTEAFF. Filled out from reference TRBV5-5 and TRBJ1-1, the complete variable domain reads DAGVTQSPTHLIKTRGQQVTLRCSPISGHKSVSWYQQVLGQGPQFIFQYYEKEERGRGNFPDRFSARQFPNYSSELNVNALLLGDSALYLCASSLALYTEAFFGQGTRLTVV.

Regarding this clonotype: A much larger clone sits a single nucleotide away, making a read error possible. The chain links TRBV7-8 to TRBJ1-5; D may be TRBD1 (5 bases). The germline V and J ends were trimmed by 2 bases and 9 bases, with 11 bases remaining between them. Germline loops: CDR1 SGHVS, CDR2 FQNEAQ. The CDR3 spans 13 residues. The CDR3 spells CASSLNGGRPQHF. CDR3 nucleotides: TGTGCCAGCAGCTTAAACGGGGGTCGGCCCCAGCATTTT.